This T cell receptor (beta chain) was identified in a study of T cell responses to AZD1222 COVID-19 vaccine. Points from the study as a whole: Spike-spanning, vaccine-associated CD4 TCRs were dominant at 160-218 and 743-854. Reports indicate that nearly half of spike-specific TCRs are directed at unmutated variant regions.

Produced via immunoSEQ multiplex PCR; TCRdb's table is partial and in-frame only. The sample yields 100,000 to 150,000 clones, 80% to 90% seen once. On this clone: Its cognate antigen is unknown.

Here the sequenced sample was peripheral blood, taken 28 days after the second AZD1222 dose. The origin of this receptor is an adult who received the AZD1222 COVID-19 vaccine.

The CDR3 sequence is CASSGRTGMNSPLHF. The CDR3 bases are TGTGCCAGCAGCGGCCGGACAGGCATGAATTCACCCCTCCACTTT. The chain is built from TRBV2 and TRBJ1-6; TRBD1 agrees at 7 bases. CDR3 length: 15 amino acids. Trimming cost V 6 bases and J 7 bases; bases outside gene matches: 9. Germline V lookup: CDR1 SNHLY, CDR2 FYNNEI. The variable domain in full, completed from reference TRBV2 and TRBJ1-6, reads EPEVTQTPSHQVTQMGQEVILRCVPISNHLYFYWYRQILGQKVEFLVSFYNNEISEKSEIFDDQFSVERPDGSNFTLKIRSTKLEDSAMYFCASSGRTGMNSPLHFGNGTRLTVT.